The clone carrying this TCR beta chain was counted once. No antigen is known for it. The data stem from a study of cytomegalovirus exposure and HLA in healthy donors. At the level of the study: The roughly 100 million unique TCR beta sequences, from around 200 million T cells, were found by an earlier analysis. Genotyping showed approximately 81% of 398 donors falling in the Caucasian-associated ancestry cluster. Study-wide findings and caveats: TCR sequences were mostly rare, though some public TCRs occurred in many donors.

Researchers ran the PCR with 60 Vbeta and 13 Jbeta primers. Original processing notes: A later analysis tallied some 84 million unique TCR beta chains, 8.5 million to 11 million of them shared. Method: immunoSEQ multiplex PCR; TCRdb's copy keeps in-frame clones and lacks some. That table supplies the V and J calls and clone size; D and trimming were determined from the DNA. The repertoire has about 190,000 clones, 75% to 90% of them found once; the top ten carry 2.6%. CDR1 is SGHNT and CDR2 is YENEEA in the germline V gene. Trimming pared 8 bases from V and 5 bases from J, leaving 12 bases between. This CDR3 has 13 residues.

This receptor was taken from a woman aged 50 to 60 in good health and CMV-seropositive. The chain couples TRBV11-3 to TRBJ2-2; possibly TRBD1 for D (6 bases). The sequencing sample was made of PBMCs. The CDR3: CASSRGKTGELFF. The CDR3 region has the DNA TGTGCCAGCTCCAGGGGAAAGACCGGGGAGCTGTTTTTT.